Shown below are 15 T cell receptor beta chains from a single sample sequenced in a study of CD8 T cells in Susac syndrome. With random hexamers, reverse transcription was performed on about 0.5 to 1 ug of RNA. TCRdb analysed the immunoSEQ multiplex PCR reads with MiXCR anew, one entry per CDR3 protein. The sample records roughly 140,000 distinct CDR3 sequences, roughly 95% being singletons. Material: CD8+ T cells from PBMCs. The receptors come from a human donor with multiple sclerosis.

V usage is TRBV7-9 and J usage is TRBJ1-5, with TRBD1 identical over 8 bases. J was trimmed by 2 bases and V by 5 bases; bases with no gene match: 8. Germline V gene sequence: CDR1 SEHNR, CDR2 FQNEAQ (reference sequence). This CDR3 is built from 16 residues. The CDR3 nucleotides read TGTGCCAGCAGCCCCGGACAGGGATTGGGCAATCAGCCCCAGCATTTT. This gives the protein CASSPGQGLGNQPQHF.

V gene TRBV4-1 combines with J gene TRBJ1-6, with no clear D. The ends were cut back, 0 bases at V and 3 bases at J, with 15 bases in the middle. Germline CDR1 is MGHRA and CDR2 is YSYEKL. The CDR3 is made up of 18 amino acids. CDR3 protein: CASSQDQEKSLYNSPLHF. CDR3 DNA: TGCGCCAGCAGCCAAGATCAGGAGAAGAGCCTCTATAATTCACCCCTCCACTTT.

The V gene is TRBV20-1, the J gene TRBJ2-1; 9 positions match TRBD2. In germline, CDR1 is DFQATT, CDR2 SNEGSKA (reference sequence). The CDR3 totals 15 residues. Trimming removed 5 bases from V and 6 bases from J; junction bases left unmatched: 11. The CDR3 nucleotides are TGCAGTGCTCAACCGGGACTAGCTCCCCTCAATGAGCAGTTCTTC. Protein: CSAQPGLAPLNEQFF.

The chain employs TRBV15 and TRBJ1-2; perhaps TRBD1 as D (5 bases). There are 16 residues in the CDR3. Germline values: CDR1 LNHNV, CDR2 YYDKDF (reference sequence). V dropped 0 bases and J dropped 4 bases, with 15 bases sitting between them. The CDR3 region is CATSRDRPGGFYGYTF. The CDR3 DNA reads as TGTGCCACCAGCAGAGATCGCCCGGGGGGATTCTATGGCTACACCTTC.

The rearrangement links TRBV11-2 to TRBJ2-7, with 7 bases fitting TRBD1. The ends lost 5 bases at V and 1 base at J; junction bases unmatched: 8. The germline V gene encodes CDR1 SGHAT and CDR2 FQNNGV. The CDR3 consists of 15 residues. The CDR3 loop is CASSLTGDSSYEQYV. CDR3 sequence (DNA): TGTGCCAGCAGCCTGACTGGGGACAGTTCCTACGAGCAGTACGTC.

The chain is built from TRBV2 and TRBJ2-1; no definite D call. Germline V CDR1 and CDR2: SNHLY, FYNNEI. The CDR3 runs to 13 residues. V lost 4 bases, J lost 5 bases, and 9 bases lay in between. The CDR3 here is CASSGGLDNEQFF. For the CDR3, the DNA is TGTGCCAGCAGTGGAGGCCTCGACAATGAGCAGTTCTTC.

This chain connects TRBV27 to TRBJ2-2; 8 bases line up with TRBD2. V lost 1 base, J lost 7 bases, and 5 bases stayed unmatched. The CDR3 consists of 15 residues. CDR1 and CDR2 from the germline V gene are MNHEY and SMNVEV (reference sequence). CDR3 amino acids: CASSLWLAGNGELFF. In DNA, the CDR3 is TGTGCCAGCAGTTTATGGCTAGCGGGTAACGGGGAGCTGTTTTTT.

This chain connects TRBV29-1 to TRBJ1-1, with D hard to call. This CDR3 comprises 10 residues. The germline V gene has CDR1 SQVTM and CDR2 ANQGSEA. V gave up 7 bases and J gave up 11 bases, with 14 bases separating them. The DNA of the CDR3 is TGCAGCGGTACAGAAAGGACCGCTTTCTTT. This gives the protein CSGTERTAFF.

CDR3 sequence reads: CASSPIPGQGPYEQYF. The CDR3 nucleotides read TGTGCCAGCAGCCCAATTCCGGGACAGGGCCCCTACGAGCAGTACTTC. This rearrangement joins TRBV14 to TRBJ2-7; TRBD1 matches 9 bases. V trimming: 4 bases; J trimming: 2 bases; junction bases outside the gene matches: 9. This CDR3 is 16 amino acids long. In germline, CDR1 is SGHDN, CDR2 FVKESK.

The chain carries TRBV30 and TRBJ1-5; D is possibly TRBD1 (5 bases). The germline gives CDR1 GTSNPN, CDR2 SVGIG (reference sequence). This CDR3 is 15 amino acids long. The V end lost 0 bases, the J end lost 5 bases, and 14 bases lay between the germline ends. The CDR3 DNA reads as TGTGCCTGGAGTGTACCCCAGGGAGCACATCAGCCCCAGCATTTT. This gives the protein CAWSVPQGAHQPQHF.

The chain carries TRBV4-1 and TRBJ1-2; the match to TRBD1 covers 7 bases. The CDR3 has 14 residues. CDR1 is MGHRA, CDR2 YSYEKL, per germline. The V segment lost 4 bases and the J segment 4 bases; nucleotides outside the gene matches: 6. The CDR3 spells CASSPGQVGYGYTF. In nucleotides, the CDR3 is TGCGCCAGCAGCCCAGGACAGGTGGGCTATGGCTACACCTTC.

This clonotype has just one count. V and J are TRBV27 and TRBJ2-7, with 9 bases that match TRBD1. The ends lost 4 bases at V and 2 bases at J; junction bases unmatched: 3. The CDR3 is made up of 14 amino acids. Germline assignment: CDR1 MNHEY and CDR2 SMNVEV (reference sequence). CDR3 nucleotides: TGTGCCAGCAGTTCCCGACAGGGGGCCTACGAGCAGTACTTC. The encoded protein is CASSSRQGAYEQYF.

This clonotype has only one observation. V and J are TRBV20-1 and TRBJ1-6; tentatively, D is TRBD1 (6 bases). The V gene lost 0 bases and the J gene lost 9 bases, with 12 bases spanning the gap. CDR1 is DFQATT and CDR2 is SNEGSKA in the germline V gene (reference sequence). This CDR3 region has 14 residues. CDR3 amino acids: CSARDRQVSSPLHF. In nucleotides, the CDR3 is TGCAGTGCTAGAGATCGACAGGTATCTTCACCCCTCCACTTT.

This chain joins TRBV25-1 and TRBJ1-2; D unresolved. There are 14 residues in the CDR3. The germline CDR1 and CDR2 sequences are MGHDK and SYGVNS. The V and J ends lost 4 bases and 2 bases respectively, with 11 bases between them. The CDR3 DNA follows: TGTGCCAGCAGTGCCGGGTTGAGGAACTATGGCTACACCTTC. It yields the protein CASSAGLRNYGYTF.

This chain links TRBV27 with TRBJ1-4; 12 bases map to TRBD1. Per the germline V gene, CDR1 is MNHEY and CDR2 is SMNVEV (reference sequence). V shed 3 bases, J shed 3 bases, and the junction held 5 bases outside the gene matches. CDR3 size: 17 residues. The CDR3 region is CASSFWGQGAANEKLFF. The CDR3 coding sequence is TGTGCCAGCAGTTTCTGGGGACAGGGGGCCGCTAATGAAAAACTGTTTTTT.